The present T cell receptor (beta chain) was sequenced within a study of post-analysis software for immune sequencing data. Tagging with unique molecular identifiers was a feature of the TCR beta cDNA libraries. MiXCR, run by TCRdb on the PCR reads, gives a single entry per CDR3 protein. The sample comprises roughly 600,000 distinct CDR3 sequences, roughly 40% of which are singletons, and about 1.8% rests with the top ten. The V segment lost 0 bases and the J segment 2 bases; nucleotides outside the gene matches: 4. The length of the CDR3 is 15 residues. The germline CDR1 and CDR2 sequences are SQVTM and ANQGSEA. Study results and caveats: Compared with controls, patients showed significantly lower normalized Chao1 diversity. In patients, about five TRBV segments were more frequent than in controls, with TRBV5-6, TRBV5-1 and TRBV20-1 among them.

Comment on this clonotype: Its matching antigen is unknown.

The clonotype comes from a girl between 10 and 17 years old with multiple sclerosis. The chain joins TRBV29-1 to TRBJ2-7; 10 positions match TRBD1. The sequenced sample was blood. DNA for the CDR3: TGCAGCGTTGAAGACGGGGGGACAGGGGCCTACGAGCAGTACTTC. Its translation: CSVEDGGTGAYEQYF.